The next 14 T cell receptor beta chains were all read from a single sample in a study of T cells in Graves' hyperthyroidism and ophthalmopathy. RNA transcripts served as the template for amplifying TCR beta CDR3 regions. TCR CDR3 regions were first amplified by RT-PCR with HTBI primers. TCRdb independently ran MiXCR on the multiplex PCR reads; one entry per CDR3 protein. Of approximately 600,000 distinct CDR3 sequences listed, approximately 15% are singletons. Sequenced: blood. Receptors originate from a woman aged 30 to 39 with Graves' hyperthyroidism that later progressed to Graves' ophthalmopathy.

The chain couples TRBV27 to TRBJ1-5; TRBD1 agrees at 9 bases. The germline gives CDR1 MNHEY, CDR2 SMNVEV (reference sequence). This CDR3 has 14 residues. J gave up 7 bases and V 4 bases, and 5 bases lay outside the gene matches. The CDR3 sequence is CASSSTGGRQPQHF. In DNA form, the CDR3 reads TGTGCCAGCAGTTCAACAGGGGGCAGGCAGCCCCAGCATTTT.

This clonotype was observed a few times. V and J are TRBV3-1 and TRBJ2-3; maybe TRBD1 (5 bases). Germline CDR1 and CDR2: LGHDT and YNNKEL (reference sequence). V gave up 0 bases and J gave up 1 base, with 8 bases separating them. This CDR3 comprises 15 residues. For the CDR3, the DNA is TGTGCCAGCAGCCAAGATCAGGGCGGCACAGATACGCAGTATTTT. This encodes CASSQDQGGTDTQYF.

This clonotype was counted between two and nine times. In DNA form, the CDR3 reads TGTGCCAGCGCACGTGACATTAACTATGGCTACACCTTC. Protein product: CASARDINYGYTF. The chain carries TRBV5-6 and TRBJ1-2; no definite D call. The CDR3 sequence is 13 residues long. The germline V and J ends were trimmed by 7 bases and 1 base, with 11 bases remaining between them. CDR1 is SGHDT and CDR2 is YYEEEE in the germline V gene.

This clonotype was seen a handful of times. The chain uses TRBV6-4 and TRBJ2-7; maybe TRBD1 (7 bases). The CDR3 has 15 amino acids. Trimming took off 6 bases at V and 3 bases at J, with 18 bases between the two ends. Germline V gene data show CDR1 as MRHNA and CDR2 as SNTAGT. CDR3 residues: CASRILGQEGYEQYF. The CDR3 DNA follows: TGTGCCAGCAGAATTCTAGGACAGGAGGGCTACGAGCAGTACTTC.

This clonotype was seen only a few times. The chain couples TRBV2 to TRBJ1-3; tentative D call: TRBD1 (5 bases). This CDR3 region has 16 residues. Germline CDR1 SNHLY, CDR2 FYNNEI. Trimming stripped 8 bases from V and 1 base from J, with 18 bases between. Here the CDR3 DNA reads TGTGCCAGCGGGGCAGATCCGCGGGGTTCTGGAAACACCATATATTTT. It encodes CASGADPRGSGNTIYF. Complete variable domain (other parts from reference TRBV2 and TRBJ1-3): EPEVTQTPSHQVTQMGQEVILRCVPISNHLYFYWYRQILGQKVEFLVSFYNNEISEKSEIFDDQFSVERPDGSNFTLKIRSTKLEDSAMYFCASGADPRGSGNTIYFGEGSWLTVV.

This clonotype was counted many times. The chain joins TRBV7-8 to TRBJ2-7; 7 nucleotides line up with TRBD2. V lost 5 bases to trimming and J lost 3 bases; unmatched junction nucleotides: 4. This CDR3 has 13 residues. Germline V gene sequence: CDR1 SGHVS, CDR2 FQNEAQ. The CDR3 protein is CASSPTSFYEQYF. The CDR3 nucleotides are TGTGCCAGCAGCCCGACTAGCTTCTACGAGCAGTACTTC.

The CDR3 region is CASSPRKSSYEQYF. CDR3 nucleotide sequence: TGTGCCAGCTCACCGAGAAAAAGCTCCTACGAGCAGTACTTC. The genes are TRBV18 and TRBJ2-7; D gene ambiguous. Germline CDR1 and CDR2: KGHSH and LQKENI. This CDR3 has 14 residues. The V end lost 3 bases, the J end lost 0 bases, and 9 bases lay between the germline ends.

In its sample, this clonotype was seen many times. The rearrangement links TRBV25-1 to TRBJ2-7; D is possibly TRBD2 (6 bases). Looked up from germline, CDR1 is MGHDK and CDR2 is SYGVNS. The CDR3 runs to 14 residues. Trimming shortened V by 6 bases and J by 3 bases, and 15 bases separated the two germline ends. As DNA, the CDR3 is TGTGCCAGCAGCGCCCCTGGAGGGTTCTACGAGCAGTACTTC. Encoded protein: CASSAPGGFYEQYF.

This clonotype came up many times. The chain links TRBV6-5 to TRBJ1-2, with D possibly TRBD1 on 6 matching bases. Trimming pared 2 bases from V and 2 bases from J, leaving 9 bases between. CDR1 and CDR2 from the germline V gene are MNHEY and SVGAGI. The CDR3 consists of 14 residues. CDR3 in amino acids: CASSYTTGNYGYTF. In nucleotides, the CDR3 is TGTGCCAGCAGTTACACCACAGGGAACTATGGCTACACCTTC.

This clonotype has at least ten counts. This chain links TRBV12-3 or TRBV12-4 with TRBJ2-3, with TRBD2 matching 10 bases. The CDR3 runs to 16 residues. V lost 4 bases and J lost 0; bases outside the gene matches: 4. Written as DNA, the CDR3 is TGTGCCAGCAGTTCCTTACTAGCGGGGAGCACAGATACGCAGTATTTT. Translated: CASSSLLAGSTDTQYF.

This clonotype has ten or more counts. V gene TRBV28 combines with J gene TRBJ2-3, with a possible D match to TRBD2 (5 bases). Trimming stripped 4 bases from V and 8 bases from J, with 13 bases between. The CDR3 extends over 13 amino acids. The germline gives CDR1 MDHEN, CDR2 SYDVKM. The CDR3 region has the DNA TGTGCCAGCAGTTCTTTTGGGAGCCTTACGCAGTATTTT. Translated, it gives CASSSFGSLTQYF.

This clonotype occurred a few times. A much more abundant neighbour one base away suggests this may be a read error. The CDR3 carries no conserved terminal phenylalanine or tryptophan, so it likely arises from a read error. The chain is built from TRBV12-3 or TRBV12-4 and TRBJ2-3; D remains unclear. Trimming took off 6 bases at V and 2 bases at J, with 6 bases between the two ends. The CDR3 is 12 residues long. As DNA, the CDR3 is TGTGCCAGCAGCCCCGTCACAGATACGCAGTATTCT. Its protein is CASSPVTDTQYS.

The J gene is TRBJ1-1, the V gene TRBV6-2 or TRBV6-3; D remains unclear. Germline CDR1 and CDR2: MNHEY and SVGEGT. Trimming pared 8 bases from V and 0 bases from J, leaving 7 bases between. The CDR3 has 12 residues. CDR3 sequence (DNA): TGTGCCAGCGGGGTAATGAACACTGAAGCTTTCTTT. Protein sequence: CASGVMNTEAFF.

This chain links TRBV29-1 with TRBJ2-1, with D perhaps matching TRBD1 (6 bases). Germline V lookup: CDR1 SQVTM, CDR2 ANQGSEA. Trimming removed 7 bases at V and 6 bases at J, with 13 bases between. The CDR3 runs 12 residues. The CDR3: CSGGGTFNEQFF. CDR3 in DNA: TGCAGCGGTGGGGGCACTTTCAATGAGCAGTTCTTC.